This note documents a single TCR beta chain sequence. Its antigen remains unidentified. The data originate from a study of cytomegalovirus exposure and HLA in healthy donors. Study-wide findings and caveats: Highest at DRB1 and lowest at HLA-C, TCR association rates differed among HLA loci in a later analysis. Immune exposure information comprised only CMV serostatus. Reports showed the classifier diagnosing cytomegalovirus status with high specificity and sensitivity. Presence/absence analyses took donor sequencing depth as roughly uniform.

V gave up 8 bases and J gave up 8 bases; unmatched junction bases: 8. This CDR3 spans 13 amino acids. Germline V lookup: CDR1 MRHNA, CDR2 SNTAGT. PCR was performed using 60 Vbeta and 13 Jbeta primers. TCRdb's copy holds only in-frame clones and misses some; the assay was immunoSEQ multiplex PCR. This sample carries 210,000 or so clones, more than 60% of them seen once, and the ten largest clones take approximately 2.1%. Sequencing was carried out using PBMCs. The receptor was derived from a woman aged 30 to 39 in good health and CMV-seropositive. This chain joins TRBV6-4 and TRBJ2-1; 8 bases are shared with TRBD1. CDR3 sequence (DNA): TGTGCCAGCTCCCCGGACAGGGCGGATGAGCAGTTCTTC. Translation gives CASSPDRADEQFF.